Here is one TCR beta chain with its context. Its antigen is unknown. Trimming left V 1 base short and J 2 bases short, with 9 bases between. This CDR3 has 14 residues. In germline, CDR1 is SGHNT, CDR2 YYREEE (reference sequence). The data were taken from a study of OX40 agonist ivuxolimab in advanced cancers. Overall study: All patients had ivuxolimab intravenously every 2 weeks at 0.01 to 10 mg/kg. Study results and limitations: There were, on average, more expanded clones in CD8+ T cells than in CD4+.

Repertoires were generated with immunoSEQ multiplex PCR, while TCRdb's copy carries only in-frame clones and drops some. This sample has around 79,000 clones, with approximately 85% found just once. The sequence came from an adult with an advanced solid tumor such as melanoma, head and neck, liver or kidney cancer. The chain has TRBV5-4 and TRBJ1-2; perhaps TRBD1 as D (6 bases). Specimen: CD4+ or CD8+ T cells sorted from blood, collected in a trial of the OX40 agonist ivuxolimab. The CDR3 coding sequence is TGTGCCAGCAGCTTGTGGGGGGCGAACTATGGCTACACCTTC. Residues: CASSLWGANYGYTF.